These T cell receptor beta chains were read from a single sample in a study of beta chain features in type 1 diabetes. Method: immunoSEQ multiplex PCR; TCRdb's copy keeps in-frame clones and lacks some. The data show approximately 340,000 clones, more than 13% seen once. The source material was naive CD4+ T cells from blood. The receptors were sampled from a young woman in good health. Both conserved end residues are part of each CDR3. The order of the fields is J gene, D gene, clone size, V gene, CDR3 protein, CDR3 DNA. The D gene is left open where the match is weak. The size entry is marked missing in some rows and otherwise reads once, few, many or a size class.

TRBJ2-7 TRBD2 . TRBV27 CASSFRLAGVYEQYF TGTGCCAGCAGTTTCCGTCTAGCGGGAGTCTACGAGCAGTACTTC
TRBJ1-2 . . TRBV27 CASSLKSGYSNGYTF TGTGCCAGCAGTTTAAAGTCGGGTTACTCTAATGGCTACACCTTC
TRBJ2-1 TRBD2 . TRBV10-3 CATSGMGINEQFF TGTGCCACTAGCGGGATGGGGATCAATGAGCAGTTCTTC
TRBJ2-6 . few TRBV29-1 CSVAPGLLSGANVLTF TGCAGCGTAGCTCCGGGACTGCTCTCTGGGGCCAACGTCCTGACTTTC
TRBJ1-5 . few TRBV28 CASSRYLTVQPQHF TGTGCCAGCAGTCGGTACCTGACAGTTCAGCCCCAGCATTTT
TRBJ2-2 . . TRBV30 CAWSPTAWAGTGELFF TGTGCCTGGTCCCCGACAGCCTGGGCGGGAACCGGGGAGCTGTTTTTT
TRBJ2-7 . few TRBV2 CASNSGVYEQYF TGTGCCAGCAACTCAGGGGTCTACGAGCAGTACTTC
TRBJ1-1 . few TRBV29-1 CSGQGYTEAFF TGCAGTGGTCAGGGTTACACTGAAGCTTTCTTT
TRBJ2-7 TRBD2 . TRBV11-2 CASSLLAGGQYEQYF TGTGCCAGCAGCCTTCTAGCGGGAGGGCAATACGAGCAGTACTTC
TRBJ1-5 TRBD1 . TRBV27 CASSLRADRVWGQPQHF TGTGCCAGCAGTTTACGGGCCGACAGGGTATGGGGTCAGCCCCAGCATTTT
TRBJ2-5 . . TRBV19 CASSGGGPETQYF TGTGCCAGTAGCGGGGGAGGTCCGGAGACCCAGTACTTC
TRBJ2-1 TRBD1 few TRBV6-4 CASSGQGRYNEQFF TGTGCCAGCAGCGGACAGGGGCGCTACAATGAGCAGTTCTTC
TRBJ2-1 TRBD2 . TRBV5-4 CASSWGLAGSNEQFF TGTGCCAGCAGCTGGGGACTAGCGGGCTCCAATGAGCAGTTCTTC
TRBJ2-3 . few TRBV28 CASSVGSRTDTQYF TGTGCCAGCAGCGTCGGATCGAGGACAGATACGCAGTATTTT
TRBJ1-2 TRBD1 few TRBV7-8 CASSWVTGDGSGYTF TGTGCCAGCAGCTGGGTGACAGGGGACGGCTCTGGCTACACCTTC
TRBJ2-5 . few TRBV7-2 CASSQGFQETQYF TGTGCCAGCAGCCAGGGATTCCAAGAGACCCAGTACTTC
TRBJ2-3 TRBD2 . TRBV29-1 CSVFRRGWVDTQYF TGCAGCGTTTTCCGGCGGGGGTGGGTAGATACGCAGTATTTT
TRBJ2-3 TRBD2 . TRBV5-1 CASSLEREWTDTQYF TGCGCCAGCAGCTTGGAGCGGGAGTGGACAGATACGCAGTATTTT
TRBJ2-3 TRBD2 . TRBV28 CASSPLSGRGDTQYF TGTGCCAGCAGTCCCCTCAGCGGGAGAGGAGATACGCAGTATTTT
TRBJ2-7 TRBD2 few TRBV28 CASKSGSPSYEQYF TGTGCCAGCAAGAGCGGGAGTCCCTCCTACGAGCAGTACTTC
TRBJ2-7 . . TRBV2 CASSGRGPYEQYF TGTGCCAGCAGTGGTAGGGGCCCCTACGAGCAGTACTTC
TRBJ2-2 . once TRBV4-1 CASSPRPGANTGELFF TGCGCCAGCAGCCCCCGTCCCGGGGCGAACACCGGGGAGCTGTTTTTT
TRBJ2-3 TRBD1 few TRBV4-3 CASSQGGQSIRSTDTQYF TGCGCCAGCAGCCAAGGGGGACAGTCAATTCGTAGCACAGATACGCAGTATTTT
TRBJ2-3 . . TRBV7-3 CASSPSNTDTQYF TGTGCCAGCAGCCCATCCAATACAGATACGCAGTATTTT
TRBJ2-4 TRBD1 . TRBV29-1 CSVTGTGMNIQYF TGCAGCGTTACCGGGACAGGGATGAACATTCAGTACTTC
TRBJ2-7 TRBD2 . TRBV4-1 CASSVQLSGRGYEQYF TGCGCCAGCAGCGTACAATTAAGCGGGAGGGGGTACGAGCAGTACTTC
TRBJ2-2 TRBD1 few TRBV7-3 CASSFAGQGVGELFF TGTGCCAGCAGCTTCGCTGGACAGGGTGTCGGGGAGCTGTTTTTT
TRBJ2-5 TRBD2 . TRBV19 CASNVREHETQYF TGTGCCAGTAACGTGCGGGAGCACGAGACCCAGTACTTC
TRBJ1-2 TRBD1 few TRBV6-5 CASSSRQGYGYTF TGTGCCAGCAGTTCCCGACAGGGCTATGGCTACACCTTC
TRBJ1-1 . few TRBV30 CAWSRDTRNTEAFF TGTGCCTGGAGCCGGGACACTAGGAACACTGAAGCTTTCTTT
TRBJ2-3 TRBD2 few TRBV7-6 CASSGGGIDTQYF TGTGCCAGCAGCGGGGGGGGAATAGATACGCAGTATTTT
TRBJ2-5 . once TRBV5-1 CASSNRVQETQYF TGCGCCAGCAGCAACAGGGTCCAAGAGACCCAGTACTTC
TRBJ2-5 . . TRBV7-9 CASSFEVETQYF TGTGCCAGCAGCTTTGAGGTGGAGACCCAGTACTTC
TRBJ1-1 TRBD1 . TRBV6-5 CASSPTGPNTEAFF TGTGCCAGCAGCCCGACAGGGCCGAACACTGAAGCTTTCTTT
TRBJ2-1 . . TRBV5-1 CASSMGSYNEQFF TGCGCCAGCAGCATGGGTTCATACAATGAGCAGTTCTTC
TRBJ1-1 . few TRBV30 CAWSSQGDTEAFF TGTGCCTGGAGTTCACAGGGAGACACTGAAGCTTTCTTT
TRBJ2-1 . few TRBV27 CASSLQGYEQFF TGTGCCAGCAGTCTCCAGGGTTATGAGCAGTTCTTC
TRBJ2-2 . . TRBV6-1 CASSEWRGANTGELFF TGTGCCAGCAGTGAGTGGCGGGGCGCGAACACCGGGGAGCTGTTTTTT
TRBJ2-2 . . TRBV19 CASTYTGRTGELFF TGTGCCAGTACCTACACGGGTAGGACCGGGGAGCTGTTTTTT
TRBJ2-5 . . TRBV21-1 CASSSGQRQETQYF TGTGCCAGCAGCTCGGGACAGCGCCAAGAGACCCAGTACTTC
TRBJ2-4 TRBD2 few TRBV29-1 CSVGSGTSGRGDIQYF TGCAGCGTTGGCTCCGGGACTAGCGGGAGAGGGGACATTCAGTACTTC
TRBJ2-6 TRBD2 . TRBV11-1 CASSRRNGRETGANVLTF TGTGCCAGCAGCCGCAGAAACGGGAGGGAGACTGGGGCCAACGTCCTGACTTTC